This TCR beta chain comes out of a study of identical twins. A universal primer binding site was introduced by template switching. The final cDNA contained unique molecular identifiers. TCRdb ran MiXCR on the 5' RACE reads and lists one entry per CDR3 protein. The sample has approximately 600,000 distinct CDR3 sequences; 9.5% to 10% are singletons. Study conclusions and caveats: The more abundant beta clonotypes in cord blood had fewer insertions, and memory repertoires did not show this.

Trimming cost V 3 bases and J 8 bases, with 14 bases left between them. CDR3 length: 14 amino acids. Germline lookup yields CDR1 SGHVS and CDR2 FQNEAQ. This clonotype was detected only a few times. Its antigen is not known. These data were likewise used in another study, on yellow fever vaccine responses in identical twins.

What was sequenced was PBMCs. The V call is TRBV7-8, the J call TRBJ2-1; D is unclear. This clonotype originated in a woman younger than 30 in good health. The CDR3 region has the DNA TGTGCCAGCAGCTTCCGGCGGATTTGGGATGAGCAGTTCTTC. Its protein product is CASSFRRIWDEQFF.